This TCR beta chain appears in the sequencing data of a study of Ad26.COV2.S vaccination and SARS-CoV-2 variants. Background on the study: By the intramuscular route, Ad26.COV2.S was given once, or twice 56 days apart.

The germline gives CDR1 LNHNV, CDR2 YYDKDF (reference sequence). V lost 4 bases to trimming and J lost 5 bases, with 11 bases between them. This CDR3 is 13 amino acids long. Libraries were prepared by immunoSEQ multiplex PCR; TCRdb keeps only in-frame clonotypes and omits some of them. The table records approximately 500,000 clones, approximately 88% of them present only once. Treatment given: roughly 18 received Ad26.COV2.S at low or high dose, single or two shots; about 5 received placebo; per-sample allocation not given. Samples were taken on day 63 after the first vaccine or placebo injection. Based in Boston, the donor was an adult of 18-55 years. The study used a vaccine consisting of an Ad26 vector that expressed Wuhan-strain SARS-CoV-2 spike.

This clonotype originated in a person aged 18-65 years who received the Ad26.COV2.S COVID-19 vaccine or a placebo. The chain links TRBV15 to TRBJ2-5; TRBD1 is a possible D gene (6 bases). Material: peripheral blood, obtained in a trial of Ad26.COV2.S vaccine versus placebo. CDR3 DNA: TGTGCCACCAGCAACAGGGCTGAGGAGACCCAGTACTTC. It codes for CATSNRAEETQYF.